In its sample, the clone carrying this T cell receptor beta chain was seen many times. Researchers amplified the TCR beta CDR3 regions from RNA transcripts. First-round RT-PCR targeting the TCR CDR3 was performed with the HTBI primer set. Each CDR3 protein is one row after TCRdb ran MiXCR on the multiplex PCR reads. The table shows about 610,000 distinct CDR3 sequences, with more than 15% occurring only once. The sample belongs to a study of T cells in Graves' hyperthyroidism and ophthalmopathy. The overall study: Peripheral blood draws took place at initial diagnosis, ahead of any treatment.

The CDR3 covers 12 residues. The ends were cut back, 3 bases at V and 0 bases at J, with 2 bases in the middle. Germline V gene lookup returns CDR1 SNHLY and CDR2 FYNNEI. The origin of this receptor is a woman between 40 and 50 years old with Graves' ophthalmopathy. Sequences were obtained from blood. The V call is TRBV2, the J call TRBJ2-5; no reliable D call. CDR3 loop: CASSDHQETQYF. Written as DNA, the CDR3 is TGTGCCAGCAGTGACCACCAAGAGACCCAGTACTTC.